The present entry profiles one T cell receptor beta chain with its context. As processed by the authors: Amplified reference gene primers provided the basis for estimating nucleated cell counts. Sequencing was performed with immunoSEQ multiplex PCR; in TCRdb, only in-frame clones are kept and a portion is missing. V and J calls and clone size are as listed in that table; D and trimming were resolved from the DNA. The sample contains about 64,000 clones, 78% of which appear only once. The data were obtained in a study of blood T cell repertoires in COVID-19. Study overall: Samples representing acute and convalescent COVID-19 were sourced from the United States, Italy and Spain. Sources were T cells, B-cell-depleted T cells, or PBMCs; the material itself was cDNA or gDNA.

In Seattle, patients joined the study during active infection and were tracked longitudinally. The CDR3 has 14 residues. Germline assignment: CDR1 MNHNY and CDR2 SVGAGI (reference sequence). Losses at the gene ends were 6 bases for V and 10 bases for J; bases not matched to a gene: 9. The chain carries TRBV6-6 and TRBJ1-6; 7 nucleotides agree with TRBD1. This sequence originates from a man between 60 and 75 years old with COVID-19, enrolled during active disease. The material sequenced was peripheral blood. CDR3 loop: CASRVGQRGSPLHF. In DNA form, the CDR3 reads TGTGCCAGCAGGGTGGGACAGAGGGGATCACCCCTCCACTTT.